These 31 T cell receptor beta chains were sequenced from one sample in a study of T cells in Graves' hyperthyroidism and ophthalmopathy. Regions amplified from RNA transcripts were the TCR beta CDR3 regions. Carried out on the TCR CDR3, a first-round RT-PCR used the HTBI primer set. TCRdb re-called the multiplex PCR reads through MiXCR, storing one row per CDR3 protein. The sample lists under 400,000 distinct CDR3 sequences; roughly 15% were seen once. Sequenced sample: blood. The receptors shown here come from a man aged 25-45 years with Graves' hyperthyroidism.

This clonotype was observed many times. J is TRBJ1-1 and V is TRBV30; no clear D. Germline loops: CDR1 GTSNPN, CDR2 SVGIG (reference sequence). The CDR3 contains 12 residues. V was clipped by 5 bases and J by 5 bases, with 12 bases between them. The CDR3 coding sequence is TGTGCCTGGGGGGAAGCAAGGACTGAAGCTTTCTTT. This gives the protein CAWGEARTEAFF.

This clonotype was picked up many times. This rearrangement joins TRBV12-3 or TRBV12-4 to TRBJ2-2; no reliable D call. This CDR3 has 14 amino acids. Between the trimmed V and J ends, which lost 6 bases and 0 bases, there was a span of 8 bases. CDR3 coding DNA: TGTGCCAGCAGCGTCCTAGCGAACACCGGGGAGCTGTTTTTT. Amino acids: CASSVLANTGELFF.

The rearrangement joins TRBV20-1 to TRBJ2-7, with 9 bases fitting TRBD1. This CDR3 has 15 amino acids. Germline V lookup: CDR1 DFQATT, CDR2 SNEGSKA (reference sequence). Trimming at V came to 6 bases and at J to 9 bases, leaving 18 bases not matched to a gene. CDR3 bases: TGCAGTGCGCCGGGGGACGGGACAGGGTCTATTCGGCAGTACTTC. Encoded protein: CSAPGDGTGSIRQYF.

This clonotype was counted ten times or more. The chain joins TRBV3-1 to TRBJ2-7; either TRBD1 or TRBD2 may fit D (5 bases each). V lost 4 bases and J lost 5, with 21 bases in between. The germline CDR1 and CDR2 sequences are LGHDT and YNNKEL (reference sequence). This CDR3 has 16 residues. In DNA form, the CDR3 reads TGTGCCAGCAGCCCTGGGACCCCGCTCGGACCGAACGAGCAGTACTTC. Translated: CASSPGTPLGPNEQYF.

The J gene is TRBJ1-1, the V gene TRBV10-3, with 10 bases that match TRBD1. The CDR3 length is 15 residues. In germline, CDR1 is ENHRY, CDR2 SYGVKD. V dropped 5 bases and J dropped 4; count of bases not matched to a gene: 7. The CDR3 DNA follows: TGTGCCATCAGTAAGACAGGGGGCGAAGCCACTGAAGCTTTCTTT. Encoded protein: CAISKTGGEATEAFF.

About this clonotype itself: Germline and junction disagree at one end, which may indicate a read error. This chain connects TRBV6-1 to TRBJ2-6, with a tentative D call TRBD1 (5 bases). CDR1 is MNHNS and CDR2 is SASEGT in the germline V gene. This CDR3 contains 15 residues. CDR3 in amino acids: CTSSRDSSGANVLTF. In nucleotides, the CDR3 is TGTACCAGCAGTAGAGACAGCTCTGGGGCCAACGTCCTGACTTTC.

DNA of the CDR3: TGCAGTGCTAGTGGGCTAGCGGGAGTGAACATTCAGTACTTC. It codes for CSASGLAGVNIQYF. The chain is built from TRBV20-1 and TRBJ2-4; 10 positions match TRBD2. Germline trimming cut 3 bases from V and 7 bases from J; bases unmatched to any gene: 6. The CDR3 extends over 14 amino acids. Germline V gene lookup returns CDR1 DFQATT and CDR2 SNEGSKA (reference sequence).

This clonotype has at least ten counts. The V and J genes are TRBV28 and TRBJ1-2; maybe TRBD1 (6 bases). V was shortened by 5 bases and J by 4 bases, with 17 bases between the two germline ends. CDR3 length: 15 residues. CDR1 and CDR2 from the germline V gene are MDHEN and SYDVKM. CDR3 residues: CASSPTGSLPYGYTF. The CDR3 DNA reads TGTGCCAGCAGTCCTACAGGGTCTCTACCCTATGGCTACACCTTC.

This clonotype was detected a few times. The chain's CDR3 is CASSLIGGLHNEQFF. The CDR3 DNA reads as TGTGCCAGCAGTTTAATAGGGGGACTGCACAATGAGCAGTTCTTC. The chain couples TRBV27 to TRBJ2-1; D is perhaps TRBD1 or TRBD2 (6 bases each). Germline V gene data show CDR1 as MNHEY and CDR2 as SMNVEV (reference sequence). Trimming stripped 2 bases from V and 5 bases from J, with 13 bases between. The CDR3 consists of 15 residues.

Only a few counts were recorded for this clonotype. The J gene is TRBJ1-2, the V gene TRBV10-1; maybe TRBD1 (5 bases). Trimming left V 8 bases short and J 0 bases short, with 13 bases between. The germline CDR1 and CDR2 sequences are WNHNN and SYGVQD (reference sequence). The CDR3 has 14 amino acids. The CDR3 region has the DNA TGCGCCAGCCCCCCCCCGGGGGCTAACTATGGCTACACCTTC. Translating gives CASPPPGANYGYTF.

This clonotype appeared many times. The J gene is TRBJ2-7, the V gene TRBV6-1; TRBD1 matches at 7 bases. CDR1 MNHNS and CDR2 SASEGT come from the germline V gene. J was trimmed by 0 bases and V by 5 bases; bases with no gene match: 7. This CDR3 has 15 amino acids. CDR3: CASSLGQASSYEQYF. CDR3 bases: TGTGCCAGCAGTCTAGGACAGGCAAGCTCCTACGAGCAGTACTTC.

This clonotype was recorded many times. The chain joins TRBV5-1 to TRBJ1-1; D is possibly TRBD1 (5 bases). The V gene lost 0 bases and the J gene lost 3 bases, with 9 bases spanning the gap. CDR1 SGHRS and CDR2 YFSETQ come from the germline V gene. CDR3 size: 14 residues. For the CDR3, the DNA is TGCGCCAGCAGCTTGGTTGGGACTCACACTGAAGCTTTCTTT. It encodes CASSLVGTHTEAFF.

This clonotype has ten or more counts. The chain recombines TRBV20-1 with TRBJ2-7; 7 positions agree with TRBD2. CDR1 and CDR2 from the germline V gene are DFQATT and SNEGSKA (reference sequence). The ends lost 6 bases at V and 5 bases at J; junction bases unmatched: 19. CDR3 length equals 16 residues. Written as DNA, the CDR3 is TGCAGTGCGAGATCGGCTTCGGGGGGAGGTGGGAACGAGCAGTACTTC. This codes for CSARSASGGGGNEQYF.

On this clonotype itself: A much larger clone sits a single nucleotide away, making a read error possible. The chain links TRBV3-1 to TRBJ2-5; no reliable D call. Germline V gene data show CDR1 as LGHDT and CDR2 as YNNKEL (reference sequence). The CDR3 has 15 residues. V dropped 3 bases and J dropped 3 bases, with 14 bases sitting between them. The CDR3 DNA reads TGTGCCAGCAGCCAGGATTTGGCCTTGAAAGAGACCCAGTACTTC. Translation: CASSQDLALKETQYF.

This chain joins TRBV6-1 and TRBJ2-2; 7 bases are a match to TRBD1. The CDR3 sequence is 17 residues long. CDR1 and CDR2 (germline): MNHNS, SASEGT. The V and J ends lost 1 base and 5 bases, in that order; junction bases with no gene match: 10. In nucleotides, the CDR3 is TGTGCCAGCAGTGAAGGGAGAACAGGGGATTTTACCGGGGAGCTGTTTTTT. Encoded protein: CASSEGRTGDFTGELFF.

This clonotype was observed at least ten times. The V and J genes are TRBV5-1 and TRBJ1-1; no clear D. The CDR3 has 13 residues. The germline V and J ends were trimmed by 4 bases and 1 base, with 8 bases remaining between them. The germline V gene encodes CDR1 SGHRS and CDR2 YFSETQ. The CDR3 reads CASSIQTNTEAFF. Here the CDR3 DNA reads TGCGCCAGCAGCATTCAGACGAACACTGAAGCTTTCTTT.

The sample holds a few counts of this clonotype. The chain is built from TRBV7-9 and TRBJ2-3, with D perhaps matching TRBD2 (6 bases). Trimming pared 5 bases from V and 7 bases from J, leaving 10 bases between. Germline V gene sequence: CDR1 SEHNR, CDR2 FQNEAQ (reference sequence). This CDR3 comprises 12 residues. CDR3 bases: TGTGCCAGCAGCCGTGGGGGGAATACGCAGTATTTT. Its translation: CASSRGGNTQYF.

This clonotype was counted between two and nine times. This rearrangement joins TRBV5-4 to TRBJ2-7, with 8 bases matching TRBD2. Trimming removed 4 bases from V and 0 bases from J; junction bases left unmatched: 6. This CDR3 has 15 residues. Germline lookup yields CDR1 SGHNT and CDR2 YYREEE (reference sequence). The CDR3 nucleotides read TGTGCCAGCAGCCCAGCGGGGGAGGGCTCCTACGAGCAGTACTTC. It specifies CASSPAGEGSYEQYF. Variable domain in full (rest from reference TRBV5-4 and TRBJ2-7): ETGVTQSPTHLIKTRGQQVTLRCSSQSGHNTVSWYQQALGQGPQFIFQYYREEENGRGNFPPRFSGLQFPNYSSELNVNALELDDSALYLCASSPAGEGSYEQYFGPGTRLTVT.

This clonotype has only a few counts. This chain joins TRBV29-1 and TRBJ2-7, with a possible D match to TRBD1 (5 bases). The CDR3 has 12 amino acids. Trimming shortened V by 0 bases and J by 6 bases, and 9 bases separated the two germline ends. Germline V gene data show CDR1 as SQVTM and CDR2 as ANQGSEA. This CDR3 reads CSVEEGAGEQYF. The CDR3 DNA is TGCAGCGTTGAAGAAGGGGCCGGCGAGCAGTACTTC.

This clonotype was observed many times. This chain links TRBV5-5 with TRBJ1-1; D is uncertain. Germline V CDR1 and CDR2: SGHKS, YYEKEE (reference sequence). CDR3 length: 14 residues. Trimming stripped 0 bases from V and 1 base from J, with 7 bases between. The DNA of the CDR3 is TGTGCCAGCAGCTTGGACCCTCAGAACACTGAAGCTTTCTTT. Its protein product is CASSLDPQNTEAFF.

The CDR3 coding sequence is TGTGCCAGCAGCCAAGATAGAGGACCCGGGGAGCTGTTTTTT. Its protein is CASSQDRGPGELFF. J is TRBJ2-2 and V is TRBV4-2, with D unclear. The ends were cut back, 0 bases at V and 6 bases at J, with 8 bases in the middle. Germline-derived CDR1 and CDR2 are LGHNA and YNFKEQ. The CDR3 loop spans 14 amino acids.

This clonotype has a count of ten or more. This chain joins TRBV12-3 or TRBV12-4 and TRBJ2-7, with 8 bases matching TRBD2. V was clipped by 6 bases and J by 1 base; unmatched bases: 8. CDR3 length equals 15 residues. Here the CDR3 DNA reads TGTGCCAGCAGATTTAGCGGGGATCCTTCCTACGAGCAGTACTTC. Translating gives CASRFSGDPSYEQYF.

This clonotype was detected ten times or more. The CDR3 protein is CASSSAGSYYGYTF. CDR3 bases: TGTGCCAGCAGTTCAGCAGGATCTTACTATGGCTACACCTTC. J is TRBJ1-2 and V is TRBV28; unclear D gene. Germline V CDR1 and CDR2: MDHEN, SYDVKM. Trimming took 4 bases from V and 3 from J, leaving 12 bases between them. The CDR3 is 14 amino acids.

The chain recombines TRBV11-2 with TRBJ1-6; 7 bases agree with TRBD1. The trim removed 2 bases at V and 5 bases at J, leaving 9 bases unmatched. Germline V gives CDR1 SGHAT, CDR2 FQNNGV. The CDR3 is 17 residues long. The CDR3 loop reads CASSLRTGWGHNSPLHF. The CDR3 region has the DNA TGTGCCAGCAGCTTAAGGACAGGATGGGGTCATAATTCACCCCTCCACTTT.

CDR3 sequence: CASSQVSRQGAGYTF. CDR3 sequence (DNA): TGCGCCAGCAGCCAAGTGTCGCGACAGGGGGCTGGCTACACCTTC. The J gene is TRBJ1-2, the V gene TRBV4-1; 10 positions match TRBD1. The CDR3 sequence is 15 residues long. With 1 base clipped from V and 7 bases from J, the junction kept 6 bases outside the gene matches. Germline values: CDR1 MGHRA, CDR2 YSYEKL.

This clonotype was counted many times. The CDR3 DNA sequence: TGCAGTGCTAGTTGGACAAAAGATTCCTACGAGCAGTACTTC. This translates into CSASWTKDSYEQYF. This chain connects TRBV20-1 to TRBJ2-7; D might be TRBD1 (5 bases). Germline V gene data show CDR1 as DFQATT and CDR2 as SNEGSKA (reference sequence). V lost 3 bases, J lost 1 base, and 13 bases lay in between. CDR3 length: 14 amino acids.

The chain recombines TRBV4-1 with TRBJ1-4; 12 bases are a match to TRBD1. Losses at the gene ends were 1 base for V and 5 bases for J; bases not matched to a gene: 8. The CDR3 covers 18 residues. The germline V gene has CDR1 MGHRA and CDR2 YSYEKL. The CDR3 loop is CASSQGPRDRGPNEKLFF. The DNA for the CDR3 is TGCGCCAGCAGCCAAGGCCCGAGGGACAGGGGGCCCAATGAAAAACTGTTTTTT.

This clonotype was recorded many times. CDR3 nucleotide sequence: TGCAGTGCTAGCCGACAGGGGCCAGAGCAGTTCTTC. It specifies CSASRQGPEQFF. This chain links TRBV20-1 with TRBJ2-1, with 8 bases lining up with TRBD1. V gave up 3 bases and J gave up 10 bases; unmatched junction bases: 5. Per germline, CDR1 DFQATT and CDR2 SNEGSKA (reference sequence). The CDR3 covers 12 residues.

In regard to this clonotype: This may come from a read error, since a much larger clone is one base off. The chain employs TRBV7-9 and TRBJ1-1; a weak D match, TRBD1 (5 bases). The germline V gene has CDR1 SEHNR and CDR2 FQNEAQ (reference sequence). The CDR3 spans 12 residues. CDR3 DNA: TGTGTCACTCAGGCAGGGCGTACTGAAGCTTTCTTT. Its translation is CVTQAGRTEAFF.

Ten or more counts support this clonotype. This chain joins TRBV3-1 and TRBJ2-7; a possible D gene is TRBD2 (6 bases). Germline lookup yields CDR1 LGHDT and CDR2 YNNKEL (reference sequence). The CDR3 covers 13 residues. Trimming took 8 bases from V and 6 from J, leaving 17 bases between them. The CDR3 spells CASSGDSSPEQYF. In DNA, the CDR3 is TGTGCCAGCTCCGGGGACTCAAGCCCCGAGCAGTACTTC.

In this sample, this clonotype turned up a few times. The chain has TRBV12-3 or TRBV12-4 and TRBJ1-4; D uncertain. V lost 5 bases and J 4 bases, leaving 11 bases between the germline ends. The CDR3 loop spans 14 amino acids. The CDR3 DNA is TGTGCCAGCAGTCGGGATTGGGGTAATGAAAAACTGTTTTTT. Translating it yields CASSRDWGNEKLFF.